This TCR beta chain was found in a study of T cells in Graves' hyperthyroidism and ophthalmopathy. Points from the study as a whole: In validation, the model predicted ophthalmopathy. These predictions came a median 6.5 months before onset.

V was cut by 5 bases and J by 1 base, with 19 bases left in between. Germline V CDR1 and CDR2: SGHRS, YFSETQ. This CDR3 contains 17 residues. Ophthalmopathy patients showed a Clinical Activity Score of at least 3, NOSPECS grade of at least 4 and duration under 3 months. Uncontrolled infection, other autoimmune disease, pregnancy or lactation led to exclusion. Fresh 10 ml peripheral blood yielded PBMCs. This clonotype was detected only a few times. Its antigen remains unidentified. TCR beta CDR3 regions were amplified from RNA transcripts. The TCR CDR3 was amplified in a first-round RT-PCR using the HTBI primer set. Each CDR3 protein gets one entry after TCRdb re-called the multiplex PCR reads with MiXCR. The sample shows around 360,000 distinct CDR3 sequences, roughly 15% of them seen only once.

Sample: blood. This TCR was sampled from a woman aged 55-70 years with Graves' ophthalmopathy. The chain has TRBV5-1 and TRBJ2-1, with TRBD1 as a possible D gene (6 bases). The CDR3 protein is CASSSLLGRGSYNEQFF. The CDR3 nucleotides are TGCGCCAGCAGTAGCCTATTGGGCAGGGGATCCTACAATGAGCAGTTCTTC.